The next 31 T cell receptor beta chains were all read from a single sample in a study of T-cell memory formation after mild COVID-19. TCRdb independently ran MiXCR on the 5' RACE reads; one entry per CDR3 protein. Found here are hundreds of thousands of distinct CDR3 sequences, around 14% of them singletons; the top ten hold about 22%. Sequencing used PBMCs or a T cell subset sorted from them (not recorded which). The receptors originated from a young man who had mild COVID-19 (a few samples of this study predate the infection). Cell type and time point are not known.

The table lists this clonotype with a few counts. The chain carries TRBV27 and TRBJ2-7; 12 bases match TRBD2. Per germline, CDR1 MNHEY and CDR2 SMNVEV (reference sequence). Unmatched junction bases numbered 6, after V lost 4 bases and J lost 2 bases. The CDR3 covers 16 residues. CDR3 sequence: CASSWTSGDLPYEQYF. The DNA of the CDR3 is TGTGCCAGCAGTTGGACTAGCGGGGACCTACCCTACGAGCAGTACTTC.

This clonotype has more than one count but fewer than ten. The chain joins TRBV10-3 to TRBJ2-2; no definite D call. Deletions cut 4 bases from V and 3 bases from J, with 6 bases between. The CDR3 is 13 amino acids. Germline CDR1 reads ENHRY; CDR2 reads SYGVKD. This CDR3 is CAISAGYTGELFF. The DNA of the CDR3 is TGTGCCATCAGTGCGGGTTACACCGGGGAGCTGTTTTTT.

This clonotype was observed a handful of times. The rearrangement joins TRBV29-1 to TRBJ2-1, with TRBD2 matching 9 bases. This CDR3 is built from 15 residues. CDR1 SQVTM and CDR2 ANQGSEA come from the germline V gene. V trimming: 2 bases; J trimming: 2 bases; junction bases outside the gene matches: 4. The CDR3 protein is CSVESIAGAYNEQFF. In DNA, the CDR3 is TGCAGCGTTGAATCGATAGCGGGGGCCTACAATGAGCAGTTCTTC.

This clonotype was seen only a few times. The chain has TRBV29-1 and TRBJ2-1, with TRBD1 as a possible D gene (7 bases). The CDR3 contains 14 residues. In germline, CDR1 is SQVTM, CDR2 ANQGSEA. V was pared by 2 bases and J by 6 bases, with 14 bases between. The CDR3 spells CSVERGAGGNEQFF. The CDR3, as DNA: TGCAGCGTTGAAAGGGGGGCAGGGGGCAATGAGCAGTTCTTC.

This clonotype was counted many times. V gene TRBV6-6 combines with J gene TRBJ2-5; perhaps TRBD1 as D (5 bases). The germline V gene encodes CDR1 MNHNY and CDR2 SVGAGI (reference sequence). Between the trimmed V and J ends, which lost 6 bases and 2 bases, there was a span of 16 bases. This CDR3 comprises 15 residues. The CDR3 sequence: CASRRTLGRQETQYF. In DNA, the CDR3 is TGTGCCAGCAGACGGACACTGGGAAGACAAGAGACCCAGTACTTC.

The genes are TRBV6-2 or TRBV6-3 and TRBJ1-1, with D maybe TRBD1 (6 bases). V lost 5 bases and J lost 3, with 10 bases in between. Germline V gene lookup returns CDR1 MNHEY and CDR2 SVGEGT. This CDR3 is built from 13 residues. The CDR3 DNA is TGTGCCAGCAGTGCAGGGGCCTACACTGAAGCTTTCTTT. Protein sequence: CASSAGAYTEAFF.

V is TRBV11-2 and J is TRBJ2-1; perhaps TRBD2 as D (7 bases). The V end was cut by 6 bases, the J end by 6 bases, with 18 bases between. In germline, CDR1 is SGHAT, CDR2 FQNNGV. This CDR3 region has 15 residues. For the CDR3, the DNA is TGTGCCAGCAGTGGACTAGGGGGGTTCGTCAATGAGCAGTTCTTC. Protein: CASSGLGGFVNEQFF. Filled out from reference TRBV11-2 and TRBJ2-1, the complete variable domain reads EAGVAQSPRYKIIEKRQSVAFWCNPISGHATLYWYQQILGQGPKLLIQFQNNGVVDDSQLPKDRFSAERLKGVDSTLKIQPAKLEDSAVYLCASSGLGGFVNEQFFGPGTRLTVL.

There are many counts of this clonotype. V usage is TRBV20-1 and J usage is TRBJ2-5, with TRBD2 matching over 11 bases. This CDR3 is 15 amino acids long. J was trimmed by 0 bases and V by 5 bases; bases with no gene match: 5. The germline V gene encodes CDR1 DFQATT and CDR2 SNEGSKA (reference sequence). CDR3 sequence (DNA): TGCAGTGCTTCGCCTAGCGGGGGGTACCAAGAGACCCAGTACTTC. This codes for CSASPSGGYQETQYF.

This clonotype was observed a few times. The rearrangement joins TRBV7-2 to TRBJ2-5; no firm D call. This CDR3 region has 13 residues. The V gene lost 0 bases and the J gene lost 2 bases, with 4 bases spanning the gap. Germline CDR1 reads SGHTA; CDR2 reads FQGNSA. CDR3 amino acids: CASSLAQQETQYF. The CDR3, as DNA: TGTGCCAGCAGCTTAGCACAGCAAGAGACCCAGTACTTC. The full variable domain, completed using reference TRBV7-2 and TRBJ2-5, is GAGVSQSPSNKVTEKGKDVELRCDPISGHTALYWYRQSLGQGLEFLIYFQGNSAPDKSGLPSDRFSAERTGGSVSTLTIQRTQQEDSAVYLCASSLAQQETQYFGPGTRLLVL.

This clonotype was detected ten times or more. This chain joins TRBV12-3 or TRBV12-4 and TRBJ1-5; 8 bases are shared with TRBD1. Trimming cost V 6 bases and J 3 bases; bases outside gene matches: 4. CDR3 size: 14 residues. The CDR3 region has the DNA TGTGCCAGCAGAAGACAGGGGTCCAATCAGCCCCAGCATTTT. Translating gives CASRRQGSNQPQHF.

The sample holds a few counts of this clonotype. The V gene is TRBV12-3 or TRBV12-4, the J gene TRBJ1-1, with D unresolved. V was shortened by 5 bases and J by 7 bases, with 8 bases between the two germline ends. The CDR3 covers 11 residues. CDR3 residues: CASSTGIEAFF. The DNA of the CDR3 is TGTGCCAGCAGTACGGGGATTGAAGCTTTCTTT.

The gene calls are TRBV7-3 and TRBJ2-5; no clear D gene. Per germline, CDR1 SGHTA and CDR2 FQGTGA. There are 14 residues in the CDR3. V dropped 5 bases and J dropped 3 bases, with 13 bases sitting between them. CDR3 protein: CASSLNPHEETQYF. CDR3 DNA: TGTGCCAGCAGCCTAAACCCCCATGAAGAGACCCAGTACTTC.

The chain joins TRBV6-2 or TRBV6-3 to TRBJ2-4; the D gene is possibly TRBD1 (6 bases). V was shortened by 10 bases and J by 3 bases, with 22 bases between the two germline ends. CDR1 and CDR2 from the germline V gene are MNHEY and SVGEGT. There are 16 residues in the CDR3. The CDR3 nucleotides are TGTGCCACCGCGGTCAGGGGAGAGGGTGGCAAAAACATTCAGTACTTC. Amino acids: CATAVRGEGGKNIQYF.

The CDR3 region has the DNA TGTGCCAGCTCACCTCGTGGGGGGGACGAGCAGTACGTC. Encoded protein: CASSPRGGDEQYV. This chain uses TRBV18 with TRBJ2-7; 7 bases are a match to TRBD2. CDR3 size: 13 residues. J gave up 5 bases and V 3 bases, and 4 bases lay outside the gene matches. CDR1 and CDR2 from the germline V gene are KGHSH and LQKENI.

This clonotype was seen only a few times. The chain uses TRBV7-9 and TRBJ2-1; 11 bases align to TRBD2. Germline values: CDR1 SEHNR, CDR2 FQNEAQ (reference sequence). The CDR3 has 17 residues. The V gene end was trimmed by 5 bases and the J gene end by 5 bases; junction bases not matched to a gene: 11. The CDR3 here is CASSRGGLAGGHNEQFF. The CDR3 DNA reads as TGTGCCAGCAGCCGCGGAGGGCTAGCGGGGGGACACAATGAGCAGTTCTTC.

V is TRBV29-1 and J is TRBJ2-7; D possibly corresponds to TRBD2 (6 bases). This CDR3 is 12 amino acids long. The V end lost 5 bases, the J end lost 2 bases, and 10 bases lay between the germline ends. CDR1 and CDR2 (germline): SQVTM, ANQGSEA. The CDR3 spells CSVPGDPYEQYF. CDR3 coding DNA: TGCAGCGTTCCGGGGGATCCCTACGAGCAGTACTTC.

The V gene is TRBV9, the J gene TRBJ2-2; D is unclear. The CDR3 spans 15 residues. In germline, CDR1 is SGDLS, CDR2 YYNGEE. V lost 2 bases, J lost 3 bases, and 11 bases lay in between. The CDR3 is CASSVEKVYTGELFF. In nucleotides, the CDR3 is TGTGCCAGCAGCGTCGAGAAAGTATACACCGGGGAGCTGTTTTTT.

This clonotype has only a few counts. This chain uses TRBV20-1 with TRBJ1-6; 9 bases agree with TRBD1. The CDR3 extends over 14 amino acids. V was pared by 6 bases and J by 9 bases, with 9 bases of the junction left unmatched. Germline V gene lookup returns CDR1 DFQATT and CDR2 SNEGSKA (reference sequence). The CDR3 loop reads CSATGTGNGSPLHF. CDR3 coding DNA: TGCAGTGCAACCGGGACAGGGAATGGTTCACCCCTCCACTTT.

In this sample, this clonotype turned up a few times. The genes are TRBV12-3 or TRBV12-4 and TRBJ1-4, with D possibly matching TRBD1 (5 bases). The CDR3 runs 15 residues. V lost 6 bases and J 6 bases, leaving 17 bases between the germline ends. CDR3 sequence reads: CASSLYSRAYEKLFF. The CDR3 coding sequence is TGTGCCAGCAGCCTTTACTCCAGGGCCTATGAAAAACTGTTTTTT.

This clonotype was counted only a few times. This chain links TRBV6-2 or TRBV6-3 with TRBJ2-4; D remains unclear. Germline V gene sequence: CDR1 MNHEY, CDR2 SVGEGT. V lost 8 bases and J 1 base, leaving 12 bases between the germline ends. The CDR3 sequence is 14 residues long. The CDR3 loop reads CASSRFTAKNIQYF. The DNA of the CDR3 is TGTGCCAGCTCCCGATTCACGGCCAAAAACATTCAGTACTTC.

This clonotype has ten or more counts. The chain recombines TRBV7-2 with TRBJ1-5; D uncertain. The CDR3 consists of 14 residues. V lost 4 bases and J lost 0, with 7 bases in between. Germline CDR1 reads SGHTA; CDR2 reads FQGNSA. CDR3 in amino acids: CASSSRYSNQPQHF. The CDR3 DNA sequence: TGTGCCAGCAGCTCGCGGTATAGCAATCAGCCCCAGCATTTT.

Many counts were recorded for this clonotype. V is TRBV7-2 and J is TRBJ2-5; 7 bases match TRBD2. Germline trimming cut 3 bases from V and 5 bases from J; bases unmatched to any gene: 3. CDR3 length equals 13 residues. Germline values: CDR1 SGHTA, CDR2 FQGNSA. The CDR3 protein is CASSFGGVETQYF. CDR3 coding DNA: TGTGCCAGCAGCTTTGGGGGGGTTGAGACCCAGTACTTC.

This sequence joins TRBV12-3 or TRBV12-4 and TRBJ1-1; no definite D call. Trimming pared 1 base from V and 0 bases from J, leaving 9 bases between. The CDR3 runs 15 residues. For the CDR3, the DNA is TGTGCCAGCAGTTTAGTAGCCCGTTTGAACACTGAAGCTTTCTTT. Encoded protein: CASSLVARLNTEAFF.

This clonotype has a count of ten or more. The chain joins TRBV4-3 to TRBJ2-7; 8 bases line up with TRBD2. The CDR3 consists of 17 residues. The V and J ends lost 0 bases and 4 bases, in that order; junction bases with no gene match: 11. Per the germline V gene, CDR1 is LGHNA and CDR2 is YSLEER. The DNA for the CDR3 is TGCGCCAGCAGCCAAGATCGAGGAGCGGGGGTTCATTACGAGCAGTACTTC. Translated, it gives CASSQDRGAGVHYEQYF.

This clonotype has only a few counts. The rearrangement uses TRBV20-1 and TRBJ2-7; a weak D match, TRBD1 (5 bases). V lost 3 bases to trimming and J lost 0 bases, with 9 bases between them. Germline CDR1 DFQATT, CDR2 SNEGSKA (reference sequence). The CDR3 totals 13 residues. The CDR3 reads CSARKGLSYEQYV. DNA of the CDR3: TGCAGTGCTAGGAAGGGGCTCTCCTACGAGCAGTACGTC.

In its sample, this clonotype was seen many times. This sequence joins TRBV29-1 and TRBJ2-3, with D hard to call. CDR1 and CDR2 (germline): SQVTM, ANQGSEA. The CDR3 spans 11 residues. V was clipped by 7 bases and J by 6 bases, with 11 bases between them. Written as DNA, the CDR3 is TGCAGCGGGCTGCGTAGGGATACGCAGTATTTT. It codes for CSGLRRDTQYF.

This chain connects TRBV4-3 to TRBJ2-3, with 7 bases aligning to TRBD2. The trim removed 2 bases at V and 0 bases at J, leaving 2 bases unmatched. CDR3 length: 15 residues. Germline V lookup: CDR1 LGHNA, CDR2 YSLEER. The CDR3 loop reads CASSQNGGSTDTQYF. CDR3 nucleotides: TGCGCCAGCAGCCAAAACGGGGGGAGCACAGATACGCAGTATTTT.

The V call is TRBV4-1, the J call TRBJ1-1, with D maybe TRBD1 (6 bases). V was clipped by 3 bases and J by 4 bases, with 18 bases between them. Germline V gene sequence: CDR1 MGHRA, CDR2 YSYEKL. There are 16 residues in the CDR3. The CDR3 here is CASSQWDTGRSTEAFF. As DNA, the CDR3 is TGCGCCAGCAGCCAGTGGGACACAGGGAGATCCACTGAAGCTTTCTTT.

The chain uses TRBV7-2 and TRBJ1-5; perhaps TRBD1 as D (5 bases). Trimming removed 5 bases at V and 3 bases at J, with 14 bases between. Germline V gene sequence: CDR1 SGHTA, CDR2 FQGNSA. CDR3 length: 15 amino acids. The CDR3 is CASSVAAGPNQPQHF. CDR3 bases: TGTGCCAGCAGCGTCGCGGCAGGGCCCAATCAGCCCCAGCATTTT. Full variable domain (remainder filled in from reference TRBV7-2 and TRBJ1-5): GAGVSQSPSNKVTEKGKDVELRCDPISGHTALYWYRQSLGQGLEFLIYFQGNSAPDKSGLPSDRFSAERTGGSVSTLTIQRTQQEDSAVYLCASSVAAGPNQPQHFGDGTRLSIL.

This clonotype was observed a few times. The genes are TRBV25-1 and TRBJ1-2; perhaps TRBD1 as D (6 bases). The CDR3 consists of 13 residues. From germline, CDR1 is MGHDK and CDR2 SYGVNS. Trimming shortened V by 4 bases and J by 5 bases, and 11 bases separated the two germline ends. DNA for the CDR3: TGTGCCAGCAGTGCGGGGACATTTTATGGCTACACCTTC. This sequence encodes CASSAGTFYGYTF.

The gene calls are TRBV2 and TRBJ1-2; 8 bases are a match to TRBD1. The V segment lost 5 bases and the J segment 8 bases; nucleotides outside the gene matches: 7. From germline, CDR1 is SNHLY and CDR2 FYNNEI. The CDR3 totals 13 residues. The CDR3 region is CASSKGTGYGYTF. The CDR3 region has the DNA TGTGCCAGCAGTAAAGGGACAGGCTACGGCTACACCTTC.